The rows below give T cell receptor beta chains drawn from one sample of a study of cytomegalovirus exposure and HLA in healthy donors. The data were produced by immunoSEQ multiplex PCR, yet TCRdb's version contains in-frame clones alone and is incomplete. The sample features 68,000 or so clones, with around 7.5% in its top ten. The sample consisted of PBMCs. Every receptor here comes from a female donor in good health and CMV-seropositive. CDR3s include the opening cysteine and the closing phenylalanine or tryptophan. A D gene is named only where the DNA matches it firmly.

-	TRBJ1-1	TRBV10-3	CAISELGANTEAFF	TGTGCCATCAGTGAGTTGGGGGCGAACACTGAAGCTTTCTTT
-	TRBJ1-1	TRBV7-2	CASSSPTGILEAFF	TGTGCCAGCAGCTCACCTACAGGAATCCTTGAAGCTTTCTTT
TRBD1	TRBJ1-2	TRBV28	CASSPDRRTGGAQNGYTF	TGTGCCAGCAGTCCCGACCGTAGGACAGGGGGCGCACAAAATGGCTACACCTTC
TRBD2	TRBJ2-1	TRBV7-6	CASSLGTSGYNEQFF	TGTGCCAGCAGCTTAGGGACTAGCGGATACAATGAGCAGTTCTTC
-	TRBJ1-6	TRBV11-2	CASSLWGVDNSPLHF	TGTGCCAGCAGCTTATGGGGGGTTGATAATTCACCCCTCCACTTT
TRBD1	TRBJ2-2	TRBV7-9	CASSSRQGRDTGELFF	TGTGCCAGCAGCTCCCGACAGGGAAGGGACACCGGGGAGCTGTTTTTT
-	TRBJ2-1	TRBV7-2	CASSLAATSYNEQFF	TGTGCCAGCAGCTTAGCAGCGACTTCATACAATGAGCAGTTCTTC
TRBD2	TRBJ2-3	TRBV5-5	CASSGERENTDTQYF	TGTGCCAGCAGTGGTGAGCGGGAGAACACAGATACGCAGTATTTT
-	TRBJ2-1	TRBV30	CAWSSVGKGNEQFF	TGTGCCTGGAGTAGTGTGGGGAAGGGGAATGAGCAGTTCTTC
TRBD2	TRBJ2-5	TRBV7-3	CASSLNAGGSPQETQYF	TGTGCCAGCAGCTTAAATGCGGGAGGCTCCCCCCAAGAGACCCAGTACTTC
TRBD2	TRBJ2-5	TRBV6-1	CASSGVAGTQETQYF	TGTGCCAGTTCGGGAGTAGCGGGGACCCAAGAGACCCAGTACTTC
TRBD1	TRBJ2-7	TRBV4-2	CASSQDLTGGASSFYEQYF	TGTGCCAGCAGCCAAGATTTGACAGGGGGCGCATCCTCCTTCTACGAGCAGTACTTC
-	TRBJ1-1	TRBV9	CASSVSGLNEAFF	TGTGCCAGCAGCGTATCAGGGTTGAATGAAGCTTTCTTT
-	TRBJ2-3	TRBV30	CALSTVTDTQYF	TGTGCCTTGAGTACGGTCACAGATACGCAGTATTTT
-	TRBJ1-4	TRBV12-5	CASGLYFGTLNEKLFF	TGTGCTAGTGGTTTGTATTTCGGGACTTTAAATGAAAAACTGTTTTTT
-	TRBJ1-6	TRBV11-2	CASSTLRGRNSPLHF	TGTGCCAGCAGCACCCTCAGGGGTAGGAATTCACCCCTCCACTTT
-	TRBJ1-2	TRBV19	CASRDIYGYTF	TGTGCCAGTAGGGACATCTATGGCTACACCTTC
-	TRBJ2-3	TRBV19	CASSLALGADTQYF	TGTGCCAGTAGTCTAGCCCTAGGGGCAGATACGCAGTATTTT
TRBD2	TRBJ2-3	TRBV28	CASSPWGEGPDTQYF	TGTGCCAGCAGTCCTTGGGGGGAGGGGCCAGATACGCAGTATTTT
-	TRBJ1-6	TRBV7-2	CASSTLTSAYNSPLHF	TGTGCCAGCAGCACGCTGACATCGGCCTATAATTCACCCCTCCACTTT
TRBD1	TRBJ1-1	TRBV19	CASRSDRGTEAFF	TGTGCCAGTAGATCAGACAGGGGCACTGAAGCTTTCTTT
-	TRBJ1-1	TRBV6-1	CASSEMTGNTEAFF	TGTGCCAGCAGTGAGATGACTGGGAACACTGAAGCTTTCTTT
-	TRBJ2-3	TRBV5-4	CASTPAGATDTQYF	TGTGCCAGCACCCCGGCGGGGGCCACAGATACGCAGTATTTT
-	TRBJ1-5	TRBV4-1	CASSPGQTLQPQHF	TGCGCCAGCAGCCCCGGACAGACTCTTCAGCCCCAGCATTTT
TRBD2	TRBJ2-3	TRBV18	CASSQPGAGGPTDTQYF	TGTGCCAGCTCCCAGCCCGGGGCGGGAGGCCCAACAGATACGCAGTATTTT
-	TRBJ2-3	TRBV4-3	CASSHSPRDTQYF	TGCGCCAGCAGCCATTCCCCCAGGGATACGCAGTATTTT
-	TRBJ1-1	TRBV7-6	CASSLAGVTEAFF	TGTGCCAGCAGCTTAGCCGGGGTCACTGAAGCTTTCTTT
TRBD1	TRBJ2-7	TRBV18	CASSPQGAPAEQYF	TGTGCCAGCTCACCACAGGGGGCACCGGCAGAGCAGTACTTC
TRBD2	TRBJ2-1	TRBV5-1	CASSPLSGGSNEQFF	TGCGCCAGCAGCCCCCTTAGCGGGGGGAGCAATGAGCAGTTCTTC
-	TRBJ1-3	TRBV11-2	CASSLVRGSTSGNTIYF	TGTGCCAGCAGCTTAGTTCGGGGGTCAACCTCTGGAAACACCATATATTTT
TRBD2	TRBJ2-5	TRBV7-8	CASSEGLAGGPETQYF	TGTGCCAGCAGCGAGGGACTAGCGGGAGGGCCGGAGACCCAGTACTTC
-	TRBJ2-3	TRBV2	CASSAFPADTQYF	TGTGCCAGCAGTGCCTTTCCGGCAGATACGCAGTATTTT
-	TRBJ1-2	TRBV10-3	CAISRTEVKGYTF	TGTGCCATCAGCCGGACAGAAGTGAAGGGCTACACCTTC
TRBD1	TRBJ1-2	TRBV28	CASSYNRGEGYTF	TGTGCCAGCAGTTATAACAGGGGGGAAGGCTACACCTTC
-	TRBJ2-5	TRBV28	CASSLSTVQETQYF	TGTGCCAGCAGTTTATCGACAGTACAAGAGACCCAGTACTTC
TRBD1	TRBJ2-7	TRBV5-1	CASSHIPGQGPYEQYF	TGCGCCAGCAGCCACATTCCGGGACAGGGCCCTTACGAGCAGTACTTC
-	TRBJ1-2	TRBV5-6	CASSLQGPYGYTF	TGTGCCAGCAGCTTACAGGGCCCCTATGGCTACACCTTC
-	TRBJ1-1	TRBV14	CASSQVRGGTEAFF	TGTGCCAGCAGCCAAGTTAGGGGGGGAACTGAAGCTTTCTTT
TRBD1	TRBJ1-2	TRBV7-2	CASSFSDRGQANYGYTF	TGTGCCAGCAGCTTTAGCGACAGGGGGCAAGCTAACTATGGCTACACCTTC
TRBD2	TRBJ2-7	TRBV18	CASSRTSGKVTYEQYF	TGTGCCAGCTCACGGACTAGCGGGAAGGTGACCTACGAGCAGTACTTC
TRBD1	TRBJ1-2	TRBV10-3	CAISRDRLYGYTF	TGTGCCATCAGTCGGGACAGACTATATGGCTACACCTTC
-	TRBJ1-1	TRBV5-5	CASSLAENSQVTF	TGTGCCAGCAGCTTGGCTGAGAACAGCCAAGTGACGTTT
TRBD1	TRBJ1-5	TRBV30	CAWSVPNGQGMEPQHF	TGTGCCTGGAGTGTTCCCAACGGACAGGGGATGGAGCCCCAGCATTTT
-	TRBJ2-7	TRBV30	CAWGRGAKYF	-
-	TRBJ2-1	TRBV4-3	CASSQDSSHEQFF	TGCGCCAGCAGCCAAGATTCGAGTCATGAGCAGTTCTTC
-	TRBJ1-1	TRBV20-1	CSAPRETEAFF	TGCAGTGCTCCCAGGGAAACTGAAGCTTTCTTT
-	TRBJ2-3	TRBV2	CASLKTREGDTQYF	TGTGCCAGCCTTAAGACGCGGGAAGGGGATACGCAGTATTTT
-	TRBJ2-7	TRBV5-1	CASSLASGAPSF	TGCGCCAGCAGCTTGGCGTCAGGGGCCCCGAGCTTC
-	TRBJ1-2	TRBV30	CAWSGGNYGYTF	TGTGCCTGGAGCGGGGGTAACTATGGCTACACCTTC
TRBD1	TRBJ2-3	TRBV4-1	CASSPSGTGLADTQYF	TGCGCCAGCAGCCCGTCCGGGACAGGGCTGGCGGATACGCAGTATTTT
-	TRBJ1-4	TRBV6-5	CASNPRRGNEKLFF	TGTGCCAGCAATCCCCGGCGAGGAAATGAAAAACTGTTTTTT
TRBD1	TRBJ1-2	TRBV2	CASSVTTGGGSGYTF	TGTGCCAGCAGTGTCACGACAGGGGGTGGCTCTGGCTACACCTTC
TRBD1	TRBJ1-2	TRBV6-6	CASSRRDRRDGYTF	TGTGCCAGCAGCCGCAGGGACAGGCGGGATGGCTACACCTTC